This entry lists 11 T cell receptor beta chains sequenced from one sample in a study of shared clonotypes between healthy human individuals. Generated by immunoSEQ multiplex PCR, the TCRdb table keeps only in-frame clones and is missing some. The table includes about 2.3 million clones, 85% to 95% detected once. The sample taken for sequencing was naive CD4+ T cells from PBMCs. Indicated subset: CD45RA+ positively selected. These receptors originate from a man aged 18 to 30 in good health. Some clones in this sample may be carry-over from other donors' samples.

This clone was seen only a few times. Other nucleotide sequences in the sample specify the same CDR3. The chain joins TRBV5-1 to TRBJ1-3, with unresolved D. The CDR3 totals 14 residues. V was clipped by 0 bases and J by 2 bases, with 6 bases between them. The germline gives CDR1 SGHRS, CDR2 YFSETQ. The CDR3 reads CASSLGQTGNTIYF. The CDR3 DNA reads TGCGCCAGCAGCTTGGGGCAGACTGGAAACACCATATATTTT.

The CDR3 loop reads CAWSVSGFGYTF. The CDR3 coding sequence is TGTGCCTGGAGTGTAAGCGGGTTTGGCTACACCTTC. The chain has TRBV30 and TRBJ1-2, with D hard to call. The CDR3 consists of 12 residues. With 0 bases removed from V and 7 bases from J, the gap between germline ends came to 9 bases. Germline CDR1 reads GTSNPN; CDR2 reads SVGIG (reference sequence).

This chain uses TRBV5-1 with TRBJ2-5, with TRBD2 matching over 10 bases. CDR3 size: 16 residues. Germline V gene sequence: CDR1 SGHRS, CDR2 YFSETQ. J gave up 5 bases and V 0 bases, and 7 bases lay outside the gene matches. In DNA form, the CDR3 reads TGCGCCAGCAGCTTGGCCCTAGCGGGAGTTGAGGAGACCCAGTACTTC. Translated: CASSLALAGVEETQYF.

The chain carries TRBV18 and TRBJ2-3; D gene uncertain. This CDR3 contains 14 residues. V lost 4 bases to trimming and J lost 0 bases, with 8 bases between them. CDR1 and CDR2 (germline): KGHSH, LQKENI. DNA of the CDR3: TGTGCCAGCTCACTGTTACAGAGCACAGATACGCAGTATTTT. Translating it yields CASSLLQSTDTQYF.

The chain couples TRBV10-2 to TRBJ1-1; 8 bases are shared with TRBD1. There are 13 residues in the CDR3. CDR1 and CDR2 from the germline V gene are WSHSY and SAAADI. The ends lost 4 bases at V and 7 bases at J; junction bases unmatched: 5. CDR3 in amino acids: CASSVRDRREAFF. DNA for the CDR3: TGCGCCAGCAGTGTCCGGGACAGGCGTGAAGCTTTCTTT.

Here the CDR3 reads CASSFLARADETAFF. The CDR3 nucleotides are TGTGCCAGCAGCTTCCTCGCCCGGGCGGATGAAACGGCTTTCTTT. V is TRBV5-5 and J is TRBJ1-1; the D is unclear. Germline V CDR1 and CDR2: SGHKS, YYEKEE (reference sequence). V was trimmed by 2 bases and J by 11 bases, leaving 22 bases between them. The CDR3 is 15 residues long.

CDR3 in amino acids: CASSEGGAVGQPQHF. CDR3 nucleotides: TGTGCCAGCAGTGAAGGGGGAGCGGTAGGTCAGCCCCAGCATTTT. This sequence joins TRBV25-1 and TRBJ1-5; tentative D call: TRBD1 (5 bases). CDR1 is MGHDK and CDR2 is SYGVNS in the germline V gene. There are 15 residues in the CDR3. With 2 bases removed from V and 6 bases from J, the gap between germline ends came to 14 bases.

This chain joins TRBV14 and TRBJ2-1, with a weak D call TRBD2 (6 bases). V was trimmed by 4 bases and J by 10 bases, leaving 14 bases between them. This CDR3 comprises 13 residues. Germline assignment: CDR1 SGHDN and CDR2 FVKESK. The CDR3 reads CASSRGVRGEQFF. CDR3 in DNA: TGTGCCAGCAGCCGGGGGGTCCGCGGGGAGCAGTTCTTC.

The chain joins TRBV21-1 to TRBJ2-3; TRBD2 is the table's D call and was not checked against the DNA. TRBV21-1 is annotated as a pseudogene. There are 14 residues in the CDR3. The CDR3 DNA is TGTGCCAGCAGCGAGGGCGGTGAGGGAGATACGCAGTATTTT. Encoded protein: CASSEGGEGDTQYF.

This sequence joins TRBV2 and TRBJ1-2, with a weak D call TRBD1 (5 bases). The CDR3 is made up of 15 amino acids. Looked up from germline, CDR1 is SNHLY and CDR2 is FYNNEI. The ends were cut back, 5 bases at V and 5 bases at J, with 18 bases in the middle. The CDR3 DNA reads TGTGCCAGCAGTTTGACCTTCGGGGCGGGGTATGGCTACACCTTC. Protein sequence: CASSLTFGAGYGYTF.

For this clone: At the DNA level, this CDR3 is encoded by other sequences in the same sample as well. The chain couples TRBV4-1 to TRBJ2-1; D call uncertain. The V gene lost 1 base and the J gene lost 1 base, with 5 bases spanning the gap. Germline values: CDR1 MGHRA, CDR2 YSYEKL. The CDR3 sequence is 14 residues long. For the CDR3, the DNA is TGCGCCAGCAGCCAAGGGGGATCCTACAATGAGCAGTTCTTC. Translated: CASSQGGSYNEQFF.